This record concerns one T cell receptor beta chain sequence. Germline V gene sequence: CDR1 SGDLS, CDR2 YYNGEE. This CDR3 contains 14 residues. Trimming pared 0 bases from V and 5 bases from J, leaving 8 bases between. The data are from a study of T cells in localized non-small cell lung cancer. Here immunoSEQ multiplex PCR was the method, and the copy in TCRdb shows in-frame clones only, minus some. The repertoire holds more than 45,000 clones, with roughly 80% as singletons. The V gene is TRBV9, the J gene TRBJ1-4; D not resolved. The receptor comes from a man aged 40 to 75 with stage I squamous cell lung carcinoma. The sequencing here drew on peripheral blood, taken before any cancer treatment. CDR3: CASSVAGQNEKLFF. The CDR3 DNA reads as TGTGCCAGCAGCGTAGCTGGTCAGAATGAAAAACTGTTTTTT.